Listed here are 31 T cell receptor beta chains from one sample, sequenced in a study of T cell responses to AZD1222 COVID-19 vaccine. Assay used: immunoSEQ multiplex PCR; TCRdb lists only in-frame clones, some missing. The table includes under 150,000 clones, approximately 89% detected once. Sequenced material: peripheral blood, taken on day 0 of AZD1222 vaccination. Receptors were obtained from an adult in good health.

The rearrangement joins TRBV20-1 to TRBJ1-5; D ambiguous. The length of the CDR3 is 13 residues. Germline lookup yields CDR1 DFQATT and CDR2 SNEGSKA (reference sequence). V was shortened by 3 bases and J by 11 bases, with 17 bases between the two germline ends. Written as DNA, the CDR3 is TGCAGTGCTAGTCATCCAGACCATAGAACCCAGCATTTT. Protein product: CSASHPDHRTQHF.

The table lists this clone with a count of one. V and J are TRBV11-3 and TRBJ2-7, with D perhaps TRBD1 or TRBD2 (5 bases each). In germline, CDR1 is SGHNT, CDR2 YENEEA. Trimming cost V 5 bases and J 1 base, with 15 bases left between them. The CDR3 spans 15 residues. The CDR3 protein is CASSLPRGGSYEQYF. The DNA for the CDR3 is TGTGCCAGCAGCCTCCCTCGGGGCGGGTCCTACGAGCAGTACTTC.

The genes are TRBV10-3 and TRBJ2-3; D unclear. Germline CDR1 is ENHRY and CDR2 is SYGVKD. V dropped 7 bases and J dropped 4 bases, with 9 bases sitting between them. The CDR3 consists of 12 residues. DNA for the CDR3: TGTGCCATCATGTCCCCTCCAGATACGCAGTATTTT. It is translated as CAIMSPPDTQYF.

The rearrangement joins TRBV7-2 to TRBJ2-1; 8 positions agree with TRBD2. Germline CDR1 SGHTA, CDR2 FQGNSA. CDR3 size: 17 residues. The junction had 8 bases not matched to a gene; V was cut back by 3 bases and J by 1 base. CDR3 loop: CASSLLFSGESYNEQFF. In DNA, the CDR3 is TGTGCCAGCAGCTTGCTATTTAGCGGGGAATCCTACAATGAGCAGTTCTTC.

The genes are TRBV4-3 and TRBJ2-3; 7 bases fit TRBD1. Looked up from germline, CDR1 is LGHNA and CDR2 is YSLEER. V dropped 3 bases and J dropped 11; count of bases not matched to a gene: 5. This CDR3 has 12 amino acids. The chain's CDR3 is CASSHRQGGQYF. The CDR3 DNA reads TGCGCCAGCAGCCATCGACAGGGCGGGCAGTATTTT.

The rearrangement joins TRBV10-2 to TRBJ1-1; D unclear. The CDR3 covers 12 residues. Deletions cut 8 bases from V and 1 base from J, with 8 bases between. Germline-derived CDR1 and CDR2 are WSHSY and SAAADI. The chain's CDR3 is CASCRANTEAFF. The CDR3 DNA reads as TGCGCCAGCTGTCGGGCGAACACTGAAGCTTTCTTT.

The V call is TRBV6-5, the J call TRBJ2-3, with D tentatively TRBD2 (6 bases). V was trimmed by 2 bases and J by 2 bases, leaving 11 bases between them. The CDR3 extends over 15 amino acids. Germline V CDR1 and CDR2: MNHEY, SVGAGI. CDR3 coding DNA: TGTGCCAGCAGTTACGTCGGGGGTAACACAGATACGCAGTATTTT. It yields the protein CASSYVGGNTDTQYF.

A single count supports this clone. The chain employs TRBV7-8 and TRBJ2-4; 8 bases line up with TRBD2. V shed 3 bases and J 6 bases; nucleotides not matched to a gene: 1. Germline CDR1 reads SGHVS; CDR2 reads FQNEAQ. This CDR3 has 13 amino acids. The CDR3 reads CASSFRGGNIQYF. The CDR3 DNA is TGTGCCAGCAGCTTCCGGGGGGGAAACATTCAGTACTTC.

This chain uses TRBV24-1 with TRBJ2-1, with 13 bases matching TRBD2. This CDR3 has 17 residues. V trimming: 4 bases; J trimming: 7 bases; junction bases outside the gene matches: 9. Germline V gene sequence: CDR1 KGHDR, CDR2 SFDVKD. In DNA form, the CDR3 reads TGTGCCACCAGTGACCGACGGACTAGCGGGAGTGGGAATGAGCAGTTCTTC. Translation: CATSDRRTSGSGNEQFF.

The J gene is TRBJ1-2, the V gene TRBV5-1, with D hard to call. CDR1 and CDR2 from the germline V gene are SGHRS and YFSETQ. Trimming shortened V by 0 bases and J by 5 bases, and 5 bases separated the two germline ends. The length of the CDR3 is 12 residues. CDR3 region: CASSLDKYGYTF. DNA for the CDR3: TGCGCCAGCAGCTTGGATAAATATGGCTACACCTTC.

The chain recombines TRBV4-1 with TRBJ1-2; 7 nucleotides align to TRBD1. The germline gives CDR1 MGHRA, CDR2 YSYEKL. The J segment lost 8 bases and the V segment lost 1 base, leaving 13 bases of the junction unmatched. The CDR3 extends over 16 amino acids. Here the CDR3 DNA reads TGCGCCAGCAGCCAAGTTGGAACCGACAGGGAGAGAGGCTACACCTTC. Translation: CASSQVGTDRERGYTF.

The gene calls are TRBV9 and TRBJ1-3, with D hard to call. Germline CDR1 SGDLS, CDR2 YYNGEE. Trimming took off 4 bases at V and 0 bases at J, with 14 bases between the two ends. This CDR3 region has 16 residues. The CDR3 loop reads CASSLSGRVSGNTIYF. The CDR3 bases are TGTGCCAGCAGCCTCTCAGGTCGGGTCTCTGGAAACACCATATATTTT.

The V gene is TRBV11-2, the J gene TRBJ2-5; D gene uncertain. This CDR3 comprises 15 residues. Deletions cut 6 bases from V and 1 base from J, with 15 bases between. Germline CDR1 is SGHAT and CDR2 is FQNNGV. The CDR3 loop reads CASSRRLAAQETQYF. For the CDR3, the DNA is TGTGCCAGCAGTCGAAGATTGGCAGCCCAAGAGACCCAGTACTTC.

V gene TRBV30 combines with J gene TRBJ1-5, with a tentative D call TRBD1 (6 bases). This CDR3 has 14 amino acids. Trimming took 5 bases from V and 4 from J, leaving 15 bases between them. The germline CDR1 and CDR2 sequences are GTSNPN and SVGIG (reference sequence). CDR3 sequence (DNA): TGTGCCTGGGATCAGGGGATGGGGAATCAGCCCCAGCATTTT. It encodes CAWDQGMGNQPQHF.

V and J are TRBV5-5 and TRBJ2-1; D call uncertain. From germline, CDR1 is SGHKS and CDR2 YYEKEE (reference sequence). The CDR3 spans 15 residues. Between the trimmed V and J ends, which lost 0 bases and 0 bases, there was a span of 7 bases. The CDR3 DNA is TGTGCCAGCAGCTTGGCCGTCTCCTCCTACAATGAGCAGTTCTTC. This codes for CASSLAVSSYNEQFF.

The CDR3 loop is CASSQAGTTDTQYF. CDR3 coding DNA: TGTGCCAGCAGCCAAGCGGGGACCACAGATACGCAGTATTTT. The chain recombines TRBV7-7 with TRBJ2-3; 7 positions agree with TRBD2. Germline V CDR1 and CDR2: SSHAT, FNYEAQ (reference sequence). The CDR3 is 14 amino acids. The J segment lost 2 bases and the V segment lost 5 bases, leaving 4 bases of the junction unmatched.

The chain has TRBV4-2 and TRBJ2-5; 11 nucleotides align to TRBD2. V shed 2 bases and J 3 bases; nucleotides not matched to a gene: 8. Per germline, CDR1 LGHNA and CDR2 YNFKEQ. The CDR3 runs 17 residues. CDR3 in DNA: TGTGCCAGCAGCCAAAAACTAGCGGGGGAGGAAAAAGAGACCCAGTACTTC. This translates into CASSQKLAGEEKETQYF.

This chain uses TRBV19 with TRBJ1-5; D gene ambiguous. This CDR3 has 14 residues. The germline gives CDR1 LNHDA, CDR2 SQIVND (reference sequence). Trimming cost V 3 bases and J 2 bases, with 8 bases left between them. CDR3: CASSMDSGNQPQHF. As DNA, the CDR3 is TGTGCCAGTAGTATGGATAGCGGCAATCAGCCCCAGCATTTT.

This clone has a handful of counts. The chain is built from TRBV11-2 and TRBJ2-7; no reliable D call. The CDR3 runs to 12 residues. CDR1 SGHAT and CDR2 FQNNGV come from the germline V gene. Trimming removed 0 bases at V and 6 bases at J, with 6 bases between. The CDR3 sequence is CASSLDLAEQYF. The CDR3 coding sequence is TGTGCCAGCAGCTTAGACCTTGCCGAGCAGTACTTC. The full variable domain, its missing parts supplied by reference TRBV11-2 and TRBJ2-7, is EAGVAQSPRYKIIEKRQSVAFWCNPISGHATLYWYQQILGQGPKLLIQFQNNGVVDDSQLPKDRFSAERLKGVDSTLKIQPAKLEDSAVYLCASSLDLAEQYFGPGTRLTVT.

This chain connects TRBV7-2 to TRBJ1-1, with D perhaps matching TRBD1 (5 bases). The CDR3 consists of 13 residues. Germline values: CDR1 SGHTA, CDR2 FQGNSA. V was cut by 3 bases and J by 3 bases, with 8 bases left in between. CDR3 sequence: CASSFQTDTEAFF. The CDR3 coding sequence is TGTGCCAGCAGCTTTCAGACAGACACTGAAGCTTTCTTT. The whole variable domain, filled in from reference TRBV7-2 and TRBJ1-1, reads GAGVSQSPSNKVTEKGKDVELRCDPISGHTALYWYRQSLGQGLEFLIYFQGNSAPDKSGLPSDRFSAERTGGSVSTLTIQRTQQEDSAVYLCASSFQTDTEAFFGQGTRLTVV.

The rearrangement links TRBV10-2 to TRBJ2-3; no clear D. This CDR3 has 12 amino acids. Trimming pared 10 bases from V and 2 bases from J, leaving 10 bases between. Germline V gives CDR1 WSHSY, CDR2 SAAADI. The CDR3 DNA sequence: TGCGCCACAGTCGGGTACACAGATACGCAGTATTTT. Translated, it gives CATVGYTDTQYF.

This clone was seen a single time. The chain recombines TRBV12-5 with TRBJ1-5; D not certain. Deletions cut 6 bases from V and 0 bases from J, with 18 bases between. The CDR3 contains 17 residues. CDR1 is LGHNT, CDR2 FRNRAP, per germline. The CDR3 is CASGSGIPPYSNQPQHF. CDR3 in DNA: TGTGCTAGTGGGTCGGGCATCCCCCCTTATAGCAATCAGCCCCAGCATTTT. Looking up the rest from reference TRBV12-5 and TRBJ1-5 gives the full variable domain: DARVTQTPRHKVTEMGQEVTMRCQPILGHNTVFWYRQTMMQGLELLAYFRNRAPLDDSGMPKDRFSAEMPDATLATLKIQPSEPRDSAVYFCASGSGIPPYSNQPQHFGDGTRLSIL.

V and J are TRBV4-3 and TRBJ2-7, with D unresolved. V lost 1 base and J 1 base, leaving 8 bases between the germline ends. CDR1 and CDR2 (germline): LGHNA, YSLEER. This CDR3 region has 14 residues. CDR3 nucleotides: TGCGCCAGCAGCCAAGTAGCTGGTTCCTACGAGCAGTACTTC. It translates to CASSQVAGSYEQYF.

The rearrangement uses TRBV10-2 and TRBJ1-2, with D tentatively TRBD1 (6 bases). CDR1 and CDR2 from the germline V gene are WSHSY and SAAADI. V was cut by 7 bases and J by 2 bases, with 8 bases left in between. This CDR3 region has 12 residues. CDR3: CASTTGNYGYTF. The CDR3 coding sequence is TGCGCCAGCACTACAGGGAACTATGGCTACACCTTC.

The chain employs TRBV30 and TRBJ1-5; D is uncertain. The V and J ends lost 5 bases and 7 bases respectively, with 15 bases between them. The germline CDR1 and CDR2 sequences are GTSNPN and SVGIG (reference sequence). This CDR3 is built from 13 residues. CDR3 sequence (DNA): TGTGCCTGGGGCCGGAACGGGGAGCAGCCCCAGCATTTT. Protein: CAWGRNGEQPQHF.

As for this clone: The junction departs from the called germline gene at one end, perhaps through a read error. The chain uses TRBV6-5 and TRBJ2-7, with a possible D match to TRBD1 (6 bases). Germline V gene data show CDR1 as MNHEY and CDR2 as SVGAGI. The CDR3 contains 13 residues. CDR3: CASSYAPTGWSRF. Here the CDR3 DNA reads TGTGCCAGCAGTTACGCGCCGACAGGATGGTCACGTTTC.

The chain recombines TRBV7-2 with TRBJ2-5, with 8 bases lining up with TRBD2. The CDR3 totals 17 residues. Germline values: CDR1 SGHTA, CDR2 FQGNSA. V lost 5 bases and J lost 0; bases outside the gene matches: 11. The CDR3 region has the DNA TGTGCCAGCAGCGTAGTGGCTAGCGGGCCTTACCAAGAGACCCAGTACTTC. This encodes CASSVVASGPYQETQYF.

The CDR3 sequence: CASSSGPVNTGELFF. The DNA of the CDR3 is TGTGCCAGCAGTTCCGGCCCAGTGAACACCGGGGAGCTGTTTTTT. V usage is TRBV28 and J usage is TRBJ2-2, with D unclear. Trimming removed 4 bases from V and 1 base from J, with 10 bases in between. Germline V CDR1 and CDR2: MDHEN, SYDVKM. The CDR3 extends over 15 amino acids. Drawing the rest from reference TRBV28 and TRBJ2-2, the complete variable domain is DVKVTQSSRYLVKRTGEKVFLECVQDMDHENMFWYRQDPGLGLRLIYFSYDVKMKEKGDIPEGYSVSREKKERFSLILESASTNQTSMYLCASSSGPVNTGELFFGEGSRLTVL.

V gene TRBV7-6 combines with J gene TRBJ1-5; D perhaps matches TRBD1 (6 bases). The CDR3 length is 13 residues. Trimming removed 5 bases at V and 4 bases at J, with 9 bases between. Germline assignment: CDR1 SGHVS and CDR2 FNYEAQ. CDR3 protein: CASSLGTNQPQHF. The DNA for the CDR3 is TGTGCCAGCAGCCTGGGGACAAATCAGCCCCAGCATTTT.

This clone was observed a few times. The J gene is TRBJ2-1, the V gene TRBV10-3; D unclear. Deletions cut 2 bases from V and 0 bases from J, with 11 bases between. Germline V gene data show CDR1 as ENHRY and CDR2 as SYGVKD. This CDR3 is built from 16 residues. The CDR3 coding sequence is TGTGCCATCAGTGAGGGTGCCCCGAGCTCCTACAATGAGCAGTTCTTC. It translates to CAISEGAPSSYNEQFF.

The gene calls are TRBV19 and TRBJ1-2; D is uncertain. In germline, CDR1 is LNHDA, CDR2 SQIVND (reference sequence). V was trimmed by 9 bases and J by 8 bases, leaving 16 bases between them. The CDR3 extends over 12 amino acids. The DNA of the CDR3 is TGTGCCAGCGGGGTTTCTAGTCGGGGCTACACCTTC. Protein: CASGVSSRGYTF.